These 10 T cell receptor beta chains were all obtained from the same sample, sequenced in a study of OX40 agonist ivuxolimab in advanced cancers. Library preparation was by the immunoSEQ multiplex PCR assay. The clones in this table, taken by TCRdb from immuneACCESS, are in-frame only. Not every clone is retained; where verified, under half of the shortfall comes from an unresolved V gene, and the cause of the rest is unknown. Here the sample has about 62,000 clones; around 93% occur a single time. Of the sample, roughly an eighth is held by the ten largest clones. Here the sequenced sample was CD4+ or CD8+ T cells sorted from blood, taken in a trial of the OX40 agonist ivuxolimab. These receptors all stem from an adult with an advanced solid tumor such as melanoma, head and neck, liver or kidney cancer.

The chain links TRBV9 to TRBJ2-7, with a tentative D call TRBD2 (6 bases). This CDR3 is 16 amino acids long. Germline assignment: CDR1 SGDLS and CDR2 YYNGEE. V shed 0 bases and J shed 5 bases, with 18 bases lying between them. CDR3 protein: CASSVGLGRSRDEQYF. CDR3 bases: TGTGCCAGCAGCGTAGGCCTAGGGAGGTCCAGGGACGAGCAGTACTTC.

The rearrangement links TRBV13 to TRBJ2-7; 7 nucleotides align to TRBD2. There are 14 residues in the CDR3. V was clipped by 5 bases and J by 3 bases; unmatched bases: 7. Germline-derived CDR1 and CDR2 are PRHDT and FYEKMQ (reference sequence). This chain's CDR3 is CASSASGAHYEQYF. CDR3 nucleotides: TGTGCCAGCAGCGCCAGCGGGGCCCACTACGAGCAGTACTTC.

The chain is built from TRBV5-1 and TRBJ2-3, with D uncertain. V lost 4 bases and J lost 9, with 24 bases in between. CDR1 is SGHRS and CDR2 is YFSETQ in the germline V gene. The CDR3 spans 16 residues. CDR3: CASSTFGRGMIETQYF. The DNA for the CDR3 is TGCGCCAGCAGCACCTTTGGACGTGGGATGATAGAGACGCAGTATTTT.

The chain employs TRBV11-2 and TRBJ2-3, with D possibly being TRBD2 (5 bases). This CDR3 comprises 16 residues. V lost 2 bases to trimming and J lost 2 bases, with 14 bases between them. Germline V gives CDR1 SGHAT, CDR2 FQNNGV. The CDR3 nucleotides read TGTGCCAGCAGCTTATATCTCTCGGGATACACAGATACGCAGTATTTT. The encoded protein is CASSLYLSGYTDTQYF.

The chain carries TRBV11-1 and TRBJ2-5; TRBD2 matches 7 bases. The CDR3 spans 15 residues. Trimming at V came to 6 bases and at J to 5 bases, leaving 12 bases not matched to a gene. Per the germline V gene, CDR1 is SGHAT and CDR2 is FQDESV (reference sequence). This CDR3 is CASRSPGGTVETQYF. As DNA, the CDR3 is TGTGCCAGCAGGTCGCCCGGGGGGACGGTTGAGACCCAGTACTTC.

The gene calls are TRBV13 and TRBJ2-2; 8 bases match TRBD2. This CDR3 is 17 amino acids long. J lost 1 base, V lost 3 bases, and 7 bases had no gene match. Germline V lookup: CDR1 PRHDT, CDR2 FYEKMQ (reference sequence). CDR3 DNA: TGTGCCAGCAGCTTGGAACGTAGCGGGGAGAACACCGGGGAGCTGTTTTTT. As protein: CASSLERSGENTGELFF. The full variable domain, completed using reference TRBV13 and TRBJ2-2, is AAGVIQSPRHLIKEKRETATLKCYPIPRHDTVYWYQQGPGQDPQFLISFYEKMQSDKGSIPDRFSAQQFSDYHSELNMSSLELGDSALYFCASSLERSGENTGELFFGEGSRLTVL.

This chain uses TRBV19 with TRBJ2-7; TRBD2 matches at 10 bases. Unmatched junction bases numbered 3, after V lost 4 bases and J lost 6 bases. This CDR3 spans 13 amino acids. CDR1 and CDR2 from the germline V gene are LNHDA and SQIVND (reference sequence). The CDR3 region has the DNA TGTGCCAGTAGTACACTAGCGGGACGCGAGCAGTACTTC. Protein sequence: CASSTLAGREQYF.

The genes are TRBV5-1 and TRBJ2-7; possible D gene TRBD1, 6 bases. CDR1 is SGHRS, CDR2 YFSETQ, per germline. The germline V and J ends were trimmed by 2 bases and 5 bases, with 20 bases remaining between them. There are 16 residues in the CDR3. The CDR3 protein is CASSFTPRGRFNEQYF. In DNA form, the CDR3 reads TGCGCCAGCAGCTTTACCCCCAGGGGCCGCTTTAACGAGCAGTACTTC. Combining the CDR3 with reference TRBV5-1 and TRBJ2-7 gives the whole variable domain KAGVTQTPRYLIKTRGQQVTLSCSPISGHRSVSWYQQTPGQGLQFLFEYFSETQRNKGNFPGRFSGRQFSNSRSEMNVSTLELGDSALYLCASSFTPRGRFNEQYFGPGTRLTVT.

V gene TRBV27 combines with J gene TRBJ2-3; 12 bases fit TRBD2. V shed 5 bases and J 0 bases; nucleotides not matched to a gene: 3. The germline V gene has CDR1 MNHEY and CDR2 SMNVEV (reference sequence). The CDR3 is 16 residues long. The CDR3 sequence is CASSLGTSGSTDTQYF. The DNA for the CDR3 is TGTGCCAGCAGTCTCGGGACTAGCGGGAGCACAGATACGCAGTATTTT.

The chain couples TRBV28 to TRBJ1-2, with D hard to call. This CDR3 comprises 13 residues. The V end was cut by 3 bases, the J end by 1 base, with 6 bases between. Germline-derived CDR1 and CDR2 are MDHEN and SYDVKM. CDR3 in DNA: TGTGCCAGCAGTTTTCGGGTTAACTATGGCTACACCTTC. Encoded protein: CASSFRVNYGYTF.